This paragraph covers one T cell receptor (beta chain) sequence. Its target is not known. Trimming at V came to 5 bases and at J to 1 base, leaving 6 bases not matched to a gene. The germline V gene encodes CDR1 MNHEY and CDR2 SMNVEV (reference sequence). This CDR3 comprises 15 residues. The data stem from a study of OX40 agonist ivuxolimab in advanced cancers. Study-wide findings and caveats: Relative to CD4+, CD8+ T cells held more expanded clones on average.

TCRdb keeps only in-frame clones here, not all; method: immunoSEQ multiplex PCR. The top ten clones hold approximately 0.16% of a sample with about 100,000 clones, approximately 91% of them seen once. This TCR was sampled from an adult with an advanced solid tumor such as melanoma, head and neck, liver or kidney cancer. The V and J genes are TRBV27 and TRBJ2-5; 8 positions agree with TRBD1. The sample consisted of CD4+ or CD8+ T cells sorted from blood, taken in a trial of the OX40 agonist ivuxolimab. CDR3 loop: CASSEGQAGQETQYF. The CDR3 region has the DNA TGTGCCAGCAGTGAGGGACAGGCGGGCCAAGAGACCCAGTACTTC.